Listed below are T cell receptor beta chains from one sample, sequenced in a study of cytomegalovirus exposure and HLA in healthy donors. The data were produced by immunoSEQ multiplex PCR, yet TCRdb's version contains in-frame clones alone and is incomplete. The top ten clones hold about 2.2% of a sample with 150,000 to 200,000 clones, 75% to 85% of them seen once. The sample taken for sequencing was PBMCs. The receptors derive from a woman aged 50 to 60 in good health and CMV-seronegative. Each CDR3 is given with its conserved first and last residue. D genes are given only for firm matches. Clone size, where shown, is once, few, many, or a class for clones that have expanded.

j_call: TRBJ1-2
v_call: TRBV18
clone_size: NA
d_call: TRBD1
cdr3_aa: CASSIGQDRYGYTF
cdr3_nt: TGTGCCAGCTCAATTGGACAGGACCGCTATGGCTACACCTTC

j_call: TRBJ1-5
v_call: TRBV6-5
clone_size: NA
d_call: NA
cdr3_aa: CASSSRQNNQPQHF
cdr3_nt: TGTGCCAGCAGCTCGAGACAGAACAATCAGCCCCAGCATTTT

j_call: TRBJ2-7
v_call: TRBV19
clone_size: once
d_call: NA
cdr3_aa: CARLPDTFYEQYF
cdr3_nt: TGTGCCAGACTGCCGGACACCTTCTACGAGCAGTACTTC

j_call: TRBJ2-5
v_call: TRBV29-1
clone_size: NA
d_call: NA
cdr3_aa: CSVARQAGETQYF
cdr3_nt: TGCAGCGTAGCTAGACAGGCTGGGGAGACCCAGTACTTC

j_call: TRBJ2-1
v_call: TRBV18
clone_size: NA
d_call: TRBD2
cdr3_aa: CASSPRRGGYYEQFF
cdr3_nt: TGTGCCAGCTCACCACGACGGGGGGGTTACTATGAGCAGTTCTTC

j_call: TRBJ1-5
v_call: TRBV25-1
clone_size: few
d_call: NA
cdr3_aa: CASSDATGPEREGQPQHF
cdr3_nt: TGTGCCAGCAGTGATGCCACAGGGCCCGAACGGGAAGGTCAGCCCCAGCATTTT

j_call: TRBJ2-6
v_call: TRBV4-2
clone_size: NA
d_call: NA
cdr3_aa: CASSHEGTPSSGANVLTF
cdr3_nt: TGTGCCAGCAGCCATGAGGGTACCCCGAGCTCTGGGGCCAACGTCCTGACTTTC

j_call: TRBJ1-1
v_call: TRBV29-1
clone_size: NA
d_call: NA
cdr3_aa: CSVEPGVTEAFF
cdr3_nt: TGCAGCGTTGAACCCGGGGTCACTGAAGCTTTCTTT

j_call: TRBJ1-1
v_call: TRBV19
clone_size: few
d_call: TRBD1
cdr3_aa: CASAGQGGNEAFF
cdr3_nt: TGTGCCAGTGCGGGACAGGGTGGGAATGAAGCTTTCTTT

j_call: TRBJ1-4
v_call: TRBV5-4
clone_size: NA
d_call: NA
cdr3_aa: CASSLAPGTNEKLFF
cdr3_nt: TGTGCCAGCAGCTTGGCTCCAGGGACTAATGAAAAACTGTTTTTT

j_call: TRBJ2-7
v_call: TRBV11-1
clone_size: few
d_call: TRBD1
cdr3_aa: CASSLGGTGVHEQYF
cdr3_nt: TGTGCCAGCAGCTTAGGGGGGACAGGGGTCCACGAGCAGTACTTC

j_call: TRBJ1-3
v_call: TRBV6-5
clone_size: NA
d_call: TRBD1
cdr3_aa: CASSFGQGSGNTIYF
cdr3_nt: TGTGCCAGCAGTTTTGGACAGGGGTCCGGAAACACCATATATTTT

j_call: TRBJ1-6
v_call: TRBV28
clone_size: few
d_call: TRBD1
cdr3_aa: CASRSGQGRSPLHF
cdr3_nt: TGTGCCAGCAGGTCCGGACAGGGTCGTTCACCCCTCCACTTT

j_call: TRBJ2-6
v_call: TRBV11-2
clone_size: NA
d_call: TRBD2
cdr3_aa: CASSLEGGVPGANVLTF
cdr3_nt: TGTGCCAGCAGCTTAGAGGGAGGGGTACCCGGGGCCAACGTCCTGACTTTC

j_call: TRBJ1-2
v_call: TRBV5-6
clone_size: NA
d_call: NA
cdr3_aa: CASSFNGWGYTF
cdr3_nt: TGTGCCAGCAGCTTTAACGGGTGGGGCTACACCTTC

j_call: TRBJ2-3
v_call: TRBV30
clone_size: NA
d_call: NA
cdr3_aa: CAWSVPRADTQYF
cdr3_nt: TGTGCCTGGAGTGTACCCAGGGCCGATACGCAGTATTTT

j_call: TRBJ2-1
v_call: TRBV7-8
clone_size: once
d_call: TRBD2
cdr3_aa: CASSFRLAGSYNEQFF
cdr3_nt: TGTGCCAGCAGCTTTAGGCTAGCGGGGTCTTACAATGAGCAGTTCTTC

j_call: TRBJ1-5
v_call: TRBV28
clone_size: NA
d_call: NA
cdr3_aa: CASSSQLYQPQHF
cdr3_nt: TGTGCCAGCAGTTCCCAACTTTATCAGCCCCAGCATTTT

j_call: TRBJ1-1
v_call: TRBV6-5
clone_size: NA
d_call: NA
cdr3_aa: CASSKQETKNTEAFF
cdr3_nt: TGTGCCAGCAGTAAACAGGAGACCAAGAACACTGAAGCTTTCTTT

j_call: TRBJ1-1
v_call: TRBV5-1
clone_size: NA
d_call: NA
cdr3_aa: CASSLLALNTEAFF
cdr3_nt: TGCGCCAGCAGCTTGTTAGCGCTGAACACTGAAGCTTTCTTT

j_call: TRBJ2-7
v_call: TRBV28
clone_size: NA
d_call: TRBD1
cdr3_aa: CASSSRRDRGAYEQYF
cdr3_nt: TGTGCCAGCAGTTCCCGCCGGGACAGGGGCGCATACGAGCAGTACTTC

j_call: TRBJ1-1
v_call: TRBV7-9
clone_size: once
d_call: TRBD1
cdr3_aa: CASSLAEGANTEAFF
cdr3_nt: TGTGCCAGCAGCTTAGCGGAGGGGGCAAACACTGAAGCTTTCTTT

j_call: TRBJ1-4
v_call: TRBV28
clone_size: NA
d_call: NA
cdr3_aa: CASSPGATNEKLFF
cdr3_nt: TGTGCCAGCAGTCCAGGGGCAACTAATGAAAAACTGTTTTTT

j_call: TRBJ2-3
v_call: TRBV15
clone_size: NA
d_call: TRBD2
cdr3_aa: CATSTGGGIALRTQYF
cdr3_nt: TGTGCCACCAGCACGGGAGGGGGGATCGCCCTCCGTACGCAGTATTTT

j_call: TRBJ1-2
v_call: TRBV4-1
clone_size: NA
d_call: TRBD1
cdr3_aa: CASSQARTGGRYGYTF
cdr3_nt: TGCGCCAGCAGCCAAGCCCGGACAGGGGGACGCTATGGCTACACCTTC

j_call: TRBJ2-7
v_call: TRBV5-6
clone_size: NA
d_call: TRBD1
cdr3_aa: CASSLTTDRGYEQYF
cdr3_nt: TGTGCCAGCAGCCTTACTACGGACAGGGGCTACGAGCAGTACTTC

j_call: TRBJ1-6
v_call: TRBV28
clone_size: NA
d_call: NA
cdr3_aa: CASRVTSSSYNSPLHF
cdr3_nt: TGTGCCAGCAGGGTGACTTCTAGCTCCTATAATTCACCCCTCCACTTT

j_call: TRBJ2-5
v_call: TRBV7-9
clone_size: once
d_call: TRBD2
cdr3_aa: CASSLSGGGRAPRQYF
cdr3_nt: TGTGCCAGCAGCTTATCTGGCGGCGGGAGGGCCCCCCGGCAGTACTTC

j_call: TRBJ2-5
v_call: TRBV7-9
clone_size: NA
d_call: TRBD1
cdr3_aa: CASSVPFGTDQETQYF
cdr3_nt: TGTGCCAGCAGCGTACCTTTCGGGACAGATCAAGAGACCCAGTACTTC

j_call: TRBJ1-5
v_call: TRBV29-1
clone_size: NA
d_call: TRBD1
cdr3_aa: CSVVQTGGGNQPQHF
cdr3_nt: TGCAGCGTTGTTCAGACAGGGGGTGGCAATCAGCCCCAGCATTTT

j_call: TRBJ2-3
v_call: TRBV9
clone_size: NA
d_call: NA
cdr3_aa: CASSSPPDSSTDTQYF
cdr3_nt: TGTGCCAGCAGCTCTCCCCCAGACAGTAGCACAGATACGCAGTATTTT

j_call: TRBJ1-2
v_call: TRBV5-6
clone_size: NA
d_call: TRBD1
cdr3_aa: CASSQGQAHNGYTF
cdr3_nt: TGTGCCAGCAGCCAGGGACAGGCCCACAATGGCTACACCTTC

j_call: TRBJ2-1
v_call: TRBV2
clone_size: once
d_call: TRBD2
cdr3_aa: CASSEERGGSNEQFF
cdr3_nt: TGTGCCAGCAGTGAGGAGCGGGGGGGCTCCAATGAGCAGTTCTTC

j_call: TRBJ2-3
v_call: TRBV1
clone_size: NA
d_call: NA
cdr3_aa: CTSSQDGWGGATDTQYF
cdr3_nt: TGCACCAGCAGCCAAGATGGATGGGGGGGCGCAACAGATACGCAGTATTTT

j_call: TRBJ1-1
v_call: TRBV7-9
clone_size: few
d_call: NA
cdr3_aa: CASSQAGDTEAFF
cdr3_nt: TGTGCCAGCAGCCAAGCAGGCGACACTGAAGCTTTCTTT

j_call: TRBJ2-3
v_call: TRBV4-1
clone_size: NA
d_call: TRBD2
cdr3_aa: CASSQDPGLAGGRDTDTQYF
cdr3_nt: TGCGCCAGCAGCCAAGATCCGGGACTAGCGGGGGGGCGGGACACAGATACGCAGTATTTT

j_call: TRBJ2-7
v_call: TRBV7-2
clone_size: NA
d_call: TRBD2
cdr3_aa: CASSLGLAGSFPYEQYF
cdr3_nt: TGTGCCAGCAGCCTGGGACTAGCGGGTTCCTTCCCCTACGAGCAGTACTTC

j_call: TRBJ2-7
v_call: TRBV9
clone_size: NA
d_call: TRBD1
cdr3_aa: CASNLGTVAYEQYF
cdr3_nt: TGTGCCAGCAACCTCGGGACAGTAGCTTACGAGCAGTACTTC

j_call: TRBJ1-5
v_call: TRBV6-6
clone_size: NA
d_call: TRBD1
cdr3_aa: CASGDRNDNQPQHF
cdr3_nt: TGTGCCAGCGGGGACAGGAACGACAATCAGCCCCAGCATTTT

j_call: TRBJ2-3
v_call: TRBV11-2
clone_size: once
d_call: TRBD2
cdr3_aa: CASSVPTSGTNTDTQYF
cdr3_nt: TGTGCCAGCAGCGTACCGACTAGCGGGACAAACACAGATACGCAGTATTTT

j_call: TRBJ1-2
v_call: TRBV7-9
clone_size: NA
d_call: NA
cdr3_aa: CASSWAADARYGYTF
cdr3_nt: TGTGCCAGCAGCTGGGCCGCCGACGCTCGGTATGGCTACACCTTC

j_call: TRBJ2-5
v_call: TRBV18
clone_size: few
d_call: TRBD1
cdr3_aa: CASSEGTGGRETQYF
cdr3_nt: TGTGCCAGCTCAGAAGGGACAGGGGGCCGGGAGACCCAGTACTTC